These 6 T cell receptor beta chains share one sample of origin, sequenced in a study of shared clonotypes between healthy human individuals. Assay: immunoSEQ multiplex PCR; the TCRdb copy retains only in-frame clones and omits some. The repertoire holds 2 million to 2.5 million clones, with 95% as singletons. The sample taken for sequencing was naive CD4+ T cells sorted from blood. Stated subset: CD45RA+ positively selected. The receptors stem from a man aged 18-30 years in good health.

V and J are TRBV7-6 and TRBJ2-3; 7 bases map to TRBD2. Germline V CDR1 and CDR2: SGHVS, FNYEAQ. The CDR3 length is 18 residues. V was pared by 4 bases and J by 0 bases, with 13 bases of the junction left unmatched. CDR3 region: CASSSPGGSLLSTDTQYF. The CDR3 nucleotides are TGTGCCAGCAGCTCCCCGGGCGGGAGTTTATTAAGCACAGATACGCAGTATTTT.

The chain is built from TRBV28 and TRBJ1-5, with a weak D call TRBD1 (5 bases). Trimming left V 3 bases short and J 0 bases short, with 12 bases between. The germline CDR1 and CDR2 sequences are MDHEN and SYDVKM. This CDR3 contains 16 residues. The CDR3 DNA follows: TGTGCCAGCAGTTTTCGGACACAGTATAGCAATCAGCCCCAGCATTTT. Translation: CASSFRTQYSNQPQHF.

The CDR3 loop is CASTGGTSGIHEQYF. DNA of the CDR3: TGCGCCAGCACCGGTGGAACTAGCGGGATCCACGAGCAGTACTTC. This rearrangement joins TRBV5-1 to TRBJ2-7; 10 bases are a match to TRBD2. V was clipped by 6 bases and J by 5 bases; unmatched bases: 11. CDR1 and CDR2 (germline): SGHRS, YFSETQ. CDR3 length equals 15 residues.

This chain connects TRBV2 to TRBJ2-7, with TRBD1 matching 9 bases. The CDR3 runs 14 residues. The germline V gene has CDR1 SNHLY and CDR2 FYNNEI. V was pared by 6 bases and J by 4 bases, with 7 bases of the junction left unmatched. The CDR3 DNA follows: TGTGCCAGCAGCCCTACGACAGGGGGGTACGAGCAGTACTTC. It encodes CASSPTTGGYEQYF.

V usage is TRBV4-1 and J usage is TRBJ1-2; D uncertain. Looked up from germline, CDR1 is MGHRA and CDR2 is YSYEKL. Deletions cut 2 bases from V and 4 bases from J, with 11 bases between. This CDR3 has 14 amino acids. The CDR3: CASSQPWAVYGYTF. In nucleotides, the CDR3 is TGCGCCAGCAGCCAACCCTGGGCAGTCTATGGCTACACCTTC.

The chain combines TRBV28 with TRBJ2-6; D unclear. V lost 5 bases to trimming and J lost 0 bases, with 14 bases between them. The germline gives CDR1 MDHEN, CDR2 SYDVKM. There are 17 residues in the CDR3. CDR3 DNA sequence: TGTGCCAGCAGTCCCTTAGAAGGTGGCTCTGGGGCCAACGTCCTGACTTTC. Translating gives CASSPLEGGSGANVLTF.